This T cell receptor beta chain comes out of a study of T cells after yellow fever vaccination (dated by TCRdb to between 2017 and 2020). Regarding the complete study: The SMART-Seq v4 Ultra Low Input RNA kit was used to prepare libraries from fractions with low cell numbers. To follow T-cell clones before and after both primary and booster YFV17D yellow fever vaccination, bulk TCR alpha and beta repertoires underwent longitudinal sequencing. The cohort comprised two healthy male donors, one aged 18 to 29 and one aged 30 to 40 years. Bulk PBMC replicates and cell subsets were isolated from blood drawn at multiple timepoints before and after both primary and secondary immunization. The research as a whole found: Because only a couple of donors were included in the study, the extent to which the findings can be generalized is limited. Computational filtering was required because FACS-sorted repertoires could contain abundant contaminating clonotypes from the bulk population. A small share of clonotypes was detected in both CD4 and CD8 compartments, with the overlap likely arising from convergent recombination. After the booster, most of the clones that had expanded following primary vaccination were detected again (around 97% of CD4 and roughly 90% of CD8), which suggests that memory was broadly maintained. Compared with the primary T-cell response, the secondary T-cell response was weaker but faster, peaking on day 5 rather than day 15.

The sample holds a few counts of this clonotype. The target of this receptor is not known. The sample holds no much larger clone one base away, and base qualities are not on file. Cut back by 1 base and 9 bases, the V and J ends lie 10 bases apart. Per the germline V gene, SGHAT is the CDR1 and FQNNGV is the CDR2. From cysteine to phenylalanine, the CDR3 is 13 amino acids long. The only DNA kept is the CDR3, 39 bases in frame from the first base. Sequencing relied on an Illumina NovaSeq 6000. Synthesis of TCR cDNA relied on 5'RACE template switching, a step that introduced a universal primer site along with unique molecular identifiers. cDNA synthesis was primed from both the TCR alpha and TCR beta constant segments. Library amplification used two PCR steps, and the second PCR step added sample barcodes and sequencing adapters. Sequencing of libraries was done on Illumina HiSeq 2500 (2x100 bp) or NovaSeq (2x150 bp). The original pipeline was this. MIGEC was used to demultiplex reads and collapse the reads into UMI consensus sequences, and MiXCR was used for V(D)J alignment. Using edgeR on replicate PBMC samples, clonotypes were called vaccine-responding if FDR was below 0.01 and the log2 fold change was above 5 up to day 15. Each bulk clonotype received a CD4 or CD8 identity based on whether the sequenced CD4 or CD8 repertoire contained that clonotype at higher abundance. The public reads were run again by TCRdb, first through fastp at Q25 and then through MiXCR, and only productive beta chains were kept. Records with the same CDR3 protein are collapsed into one entry carrying the most frequent genes and DNA. It is TCRdb's table, rather than the study itself, that gives the V and J calls and clone size. For this sample the table gives some 150,000 distinct CDR3 sequences, of which 9.3% were detected only once. The top ten constitute approximately 35% of the sample.

Sample treatment or condition, as interpreted from the label and publication: live attenuated yellow fever vaccine strain. A standard Ficoll-Paque protocol was used to isolate PBMCs from peripheral blood. CD4 and CD8 T-cell fractions were isolated with Dynabeads CD4 and CD8 positive selection kits. RNA was extracted with TriZol from bulk PBMCs, CD4 and CD8 fractions, and dextramer-positive and dextramer-negative fractions. Source: CD8+ T cells sorted from PBMCs, taken 45 days after the yellow fever booster vaccination. The TCR comes from a man aged 18 to 35 who received the YFV17D yellow fever vaccine. The V and J genes are TRBV11-2 and TRBJ2-1; there is no confident call for the D gene. DNA sequence: TGTGCCAGCAGCTTAGCTAGTTTTGTTGAGCAGTTCTTC. The encoded protein is CASSLASFVEQFF.